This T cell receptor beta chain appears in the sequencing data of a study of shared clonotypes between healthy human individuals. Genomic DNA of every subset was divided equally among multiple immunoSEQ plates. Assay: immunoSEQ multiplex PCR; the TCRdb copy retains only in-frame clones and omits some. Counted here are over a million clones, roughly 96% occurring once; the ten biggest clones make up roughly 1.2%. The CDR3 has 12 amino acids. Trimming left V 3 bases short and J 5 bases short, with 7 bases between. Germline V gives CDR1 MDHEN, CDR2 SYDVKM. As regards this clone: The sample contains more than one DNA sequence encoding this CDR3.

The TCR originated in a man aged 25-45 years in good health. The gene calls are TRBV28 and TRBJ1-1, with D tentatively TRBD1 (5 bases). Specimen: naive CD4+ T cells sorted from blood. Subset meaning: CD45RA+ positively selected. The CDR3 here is CASSFRGTEAFF. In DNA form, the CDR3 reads TGTGCCAGCAGTTTCCGGGGGACTGAAGCTTTCTTT.